The entry below gives a single T cell receptor beta chain sequence along with its context. Data came from immunoSEQ multiplex PCR; TCRdb stores just in-frame clones and leaves some out. The sample shows about 100,000 clones, 67% of them seen only once. The V gene's germline CDR1 is MGHDK and CDR2 SYGVNS. There are 13 residues in the CDR3. V was shortened by 3 bases and J by 6 bases, with 11 bases between the two germline ends. These data originate in a study of shared clonotypes between healthy human individuals. This TCR came from a young woman in good health. The sequenced sample consisted of memory CD8+ T cells sorted from blood. Subset indicated: CD45RO+ cells pooled with CCR7-negative TemRA cells. The chain joins TRBV25-1 to TRBJ1-1; no definite D call. CDR3 in amino acids: CASSDKGVAEAFF. The CDR3 bases are TGTGCCAGCAGTGATAAGGGCGTCGCTGAAGCTTTCTTT.